This T cell receptor (beta chain) was observed in a study of blood T cell repertoires in COVID-19. Overall study: Acute-phase and convalescent COVID-19 samples originated in the United States, Italy and Spain. PBMCs, B-cell-depleted T cells, or T cells provided the cDNA or gDNA that made up the material.

From germline, CDR1 is SGHTA and CDR2 FQGNSA. The CDR3 is 18 residues long. The V end lost 0 bases, the J end lost 3 bases, and 18 bases lay between the germline ends. Under the authors' procedure: Estimation of nucleated cell counts relied on the amplification of reference gene primers. Sequencing used immunoSEQ multiplex PCR; TCRdb keeps in-frame clones, though not all of them. That table gives V, J and clone size, and the DNA gave D and trimming. The table has under 150,000 clones, 75% to 90% seen once; the top ten hold over 2%. This sequence joins TRBV7-2 and TRBJ2-1, with D perhaps TRBD2 (6 bases). The material sequenced was peripheral blood. The clonotype originates from a man aged 25 to 45 with acute or convalescent COVID-19. CDR3 amino acids: CASSLAVTVGSLYNEQFF. The CDR3 DNA sequence: TGTGCCAGCAGCTTAGCCGTGACTGTCGGGAGCCTCTACAATGAGCAGTTCTTC.